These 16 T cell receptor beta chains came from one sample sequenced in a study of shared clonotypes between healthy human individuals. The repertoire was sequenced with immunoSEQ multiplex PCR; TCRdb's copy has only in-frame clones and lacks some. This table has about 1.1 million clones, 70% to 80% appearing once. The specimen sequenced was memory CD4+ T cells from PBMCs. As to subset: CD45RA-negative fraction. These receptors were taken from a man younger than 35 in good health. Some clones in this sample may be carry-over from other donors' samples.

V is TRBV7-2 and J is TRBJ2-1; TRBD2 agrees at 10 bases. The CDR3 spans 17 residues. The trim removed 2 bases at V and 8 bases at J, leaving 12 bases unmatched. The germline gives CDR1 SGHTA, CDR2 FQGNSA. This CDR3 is CASSLNPSGSGGDEQFF. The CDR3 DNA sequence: TGTGCCAGCAGCTTAAATCCTAGCGGGAGTGGAGGTGATGAGCAGTTCTTC.

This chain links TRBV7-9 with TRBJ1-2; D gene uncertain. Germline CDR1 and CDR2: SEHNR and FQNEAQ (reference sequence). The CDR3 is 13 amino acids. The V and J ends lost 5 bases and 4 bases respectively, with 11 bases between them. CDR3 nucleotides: TGTGCCAGCAGCCCAGGACGGGGCTATGGCTACACCTTC. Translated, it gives CASSPGRGYGYTF.

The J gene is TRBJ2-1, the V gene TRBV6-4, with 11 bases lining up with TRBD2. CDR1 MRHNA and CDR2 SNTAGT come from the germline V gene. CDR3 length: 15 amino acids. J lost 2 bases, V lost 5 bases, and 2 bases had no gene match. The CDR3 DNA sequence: TGTGCCAGCAGTTTGACTAGCGGGACCTACAATGAGCAGTTCTTC. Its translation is CASSLTSGTYNEQFF.

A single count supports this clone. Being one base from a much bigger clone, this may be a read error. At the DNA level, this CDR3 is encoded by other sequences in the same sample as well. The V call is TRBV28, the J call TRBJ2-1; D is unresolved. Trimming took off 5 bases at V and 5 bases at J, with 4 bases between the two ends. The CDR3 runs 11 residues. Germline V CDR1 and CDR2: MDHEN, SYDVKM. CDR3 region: CASSLNNEQFF. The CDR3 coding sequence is TGTGCCAGCAGTCTTAACAATGAGCAGTTCTTC.

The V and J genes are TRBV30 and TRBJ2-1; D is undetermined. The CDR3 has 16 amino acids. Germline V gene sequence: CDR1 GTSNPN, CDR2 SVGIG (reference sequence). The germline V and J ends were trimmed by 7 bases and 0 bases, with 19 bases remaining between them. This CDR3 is CAFRSMVASSYNEQFF. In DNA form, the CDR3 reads TGTGCCTTCCGTTCTATGGTCGCGAGCTCCTACAATGAGCAGTTCTTC. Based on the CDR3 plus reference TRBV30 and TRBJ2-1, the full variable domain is SQTIHQWPATLVQPVGSPLSLECTVEGTSNPNLYWYRQAAGRGLQLLFYSVGIGQISSEVPQNLSASRPQDRQFILSSKKLLLSDSGFYLCAFRSMVASSYNEQFFGPGTRLTVL.

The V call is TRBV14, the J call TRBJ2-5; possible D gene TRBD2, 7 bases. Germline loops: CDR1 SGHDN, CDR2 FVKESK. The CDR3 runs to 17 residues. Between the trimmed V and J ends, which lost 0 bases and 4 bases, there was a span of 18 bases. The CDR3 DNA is TGTGCCAGCAGCCAAGATTGGGAGGGGGGATACGGAGAGACCCAGTACTTC. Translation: CASSQDWEGGYGETQYF.

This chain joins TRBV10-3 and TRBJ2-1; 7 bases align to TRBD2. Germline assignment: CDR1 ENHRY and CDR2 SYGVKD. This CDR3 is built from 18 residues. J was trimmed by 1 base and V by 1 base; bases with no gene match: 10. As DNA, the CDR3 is TGTGCCATCAGTGAGTGGCTAGCGGAACGAATATCCTACAATGAGCAGTTCTTC. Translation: CAISEWLAERISYNEQFF.

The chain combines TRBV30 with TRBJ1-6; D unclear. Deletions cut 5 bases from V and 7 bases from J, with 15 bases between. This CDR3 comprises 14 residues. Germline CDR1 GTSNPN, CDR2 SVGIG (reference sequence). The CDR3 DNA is TGTGCCTGGGGCAGCGTCGGCGGCAATTCACCCCTCCACTTT. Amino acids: CAWGSVGGNSPLHF.

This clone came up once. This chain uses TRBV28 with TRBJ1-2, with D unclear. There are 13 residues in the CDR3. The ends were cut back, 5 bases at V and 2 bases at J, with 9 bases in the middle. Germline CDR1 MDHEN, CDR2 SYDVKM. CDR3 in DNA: TGTGCCAGCAGTAACGGACGAAACTATGGCTACACCTTC. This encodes CASSNGRNYGYTF.

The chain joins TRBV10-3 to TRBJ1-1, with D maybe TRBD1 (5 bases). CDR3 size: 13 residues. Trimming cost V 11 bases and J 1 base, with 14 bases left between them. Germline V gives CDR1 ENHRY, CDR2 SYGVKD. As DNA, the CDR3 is TGTGCCTCGGAACCGGGGCGGAACACTGAAGCTTTCTTT. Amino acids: CASEPGRNTEAFF.

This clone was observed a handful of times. The CDR3 DNA reads as TGCAGCGTCATAGAAACTGGCACTGAAGCTTTCTTT. Protein product: CSVIETGTEAFF. This chain links TRBV29-1 with TRBJ1-1; the D is unclear. The V end was cut by 6 bases, the J end by 4 bases, with 12 bases between. Germline V CDR1 and CDR2: SQVTM, ANQGSEA. The CDR3 is 12 residues long.

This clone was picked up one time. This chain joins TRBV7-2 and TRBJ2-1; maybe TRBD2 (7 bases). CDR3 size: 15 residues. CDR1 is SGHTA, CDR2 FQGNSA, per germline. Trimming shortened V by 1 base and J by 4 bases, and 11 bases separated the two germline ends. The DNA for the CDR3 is TGTGCCAGCAGCTTAGAAGCGGGACAATACAATGAGCAGTTCTTC. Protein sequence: CASSLEAGQYNEQFF. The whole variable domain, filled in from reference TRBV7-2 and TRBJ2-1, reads GAGVSQSPSNKVTEKGKDVELRCDPISGHTALYWYRQSLGQGLEFLIYFQGNSAPDKSGLPSDRFSAERTGGSVSTLTIQRTQQEDSAVYLCASSLEAGQYNEQFFGPGTRLTVL.

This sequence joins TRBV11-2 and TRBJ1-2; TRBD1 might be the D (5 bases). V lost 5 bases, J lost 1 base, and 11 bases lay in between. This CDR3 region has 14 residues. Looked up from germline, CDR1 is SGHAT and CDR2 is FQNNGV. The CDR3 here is CASSPGAVNYGYTF. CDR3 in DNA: TGTGCCAGCAGCCCCGGGGCCGTTAACTATGGCTACACCTTC.

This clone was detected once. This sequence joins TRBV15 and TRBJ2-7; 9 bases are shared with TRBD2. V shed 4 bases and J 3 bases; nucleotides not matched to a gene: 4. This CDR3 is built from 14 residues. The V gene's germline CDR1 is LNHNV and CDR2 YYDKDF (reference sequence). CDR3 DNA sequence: TGTGCCACCAGCACCGCTAGCGGGATCTACGAGCAGTACTTC. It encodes CATSTASGIYEQYF. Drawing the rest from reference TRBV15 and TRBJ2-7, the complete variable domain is DAMVIQNPRYQVTQFGKPVTLSCSQTLNHNVMYWYQQKSSQAPKLLFHYYDKDFNNEADTPDNFQSRRPNTSFCFLDIRSPGLGDTAMYLCATSTASGIYEQYFGPGTRLTVT.

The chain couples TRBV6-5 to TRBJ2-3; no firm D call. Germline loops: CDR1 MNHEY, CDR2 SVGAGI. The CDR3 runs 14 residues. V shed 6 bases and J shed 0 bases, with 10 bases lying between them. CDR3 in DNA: TGTGCCAGCAGAGCCCTCAGCAGCACAGATACGCAGTATTTT. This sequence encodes CASRALSSTDTQYF.

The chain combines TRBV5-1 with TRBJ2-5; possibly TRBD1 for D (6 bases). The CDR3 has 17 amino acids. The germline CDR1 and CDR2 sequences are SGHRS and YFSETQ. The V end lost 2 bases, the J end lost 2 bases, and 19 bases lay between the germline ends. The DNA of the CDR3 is TGCGCCAGCAGCTTCCAACGAACAGGGTCGGGGCAAGAGACCCAGTACTTC. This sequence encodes CASSFQRTGSGQETQYF.